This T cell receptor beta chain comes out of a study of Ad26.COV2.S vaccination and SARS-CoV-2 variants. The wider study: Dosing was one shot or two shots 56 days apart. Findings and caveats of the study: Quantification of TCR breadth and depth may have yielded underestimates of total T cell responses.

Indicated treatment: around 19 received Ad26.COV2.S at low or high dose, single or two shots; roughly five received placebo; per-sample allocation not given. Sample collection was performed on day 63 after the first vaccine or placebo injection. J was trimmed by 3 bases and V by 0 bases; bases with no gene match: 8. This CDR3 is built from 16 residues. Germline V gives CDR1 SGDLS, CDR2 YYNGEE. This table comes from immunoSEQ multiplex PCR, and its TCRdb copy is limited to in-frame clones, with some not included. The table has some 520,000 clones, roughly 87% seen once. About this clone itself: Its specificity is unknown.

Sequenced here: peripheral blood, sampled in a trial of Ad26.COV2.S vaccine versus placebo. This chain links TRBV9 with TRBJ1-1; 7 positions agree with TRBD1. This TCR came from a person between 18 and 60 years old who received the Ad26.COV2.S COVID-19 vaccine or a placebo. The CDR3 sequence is CASSVAARGSDTEAFF. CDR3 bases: TGTGCCAGCAGCGTAGCGGCCAGGGGGAGTGACACTGAAGCTTTCTTT.